The source of this T cell receptor beta chain is a study of human thymus T cells. It was from resections taken during corrective heart surgery that the thymus tissue came. Donors consisted of healthy Finnish infants (having corrective surgery for congenital heart defects). The repertoire was sequenced with immunoSEQ multiplex PCR; TCRdb's copy has only in-frame clones and lacks some. The table shows some 120,000 clones, with about 93% occurring only once. The V gene lost 2 bases and the J gene lost 7 bases, with 13 bases spanning the gap. The CDR3 covers 13 residues. From germline, CDR1 is SGHDT and CDR2 YYEEEE. A remark on this clone: Its antigen is not known.

Regarding the study as a whole: Both thymic and peripheral blood repertoires showed apparently biased V and J usage.

The genes are TRBV5-6 and TRBJ2-7, with a possible D match to TRBD1 (6 bases). The sample consisted of thymus tissue. The sequence was collected from a boy under three years old with a congenital heart defect but otherwise immunologically healthy. CDR3 region: CASSLAQGWEQYF. The CDR3 DNA reads TGTGCCAGCAGCTTAGCCCAGGGGTGGGAGCAGTACTTC. Drawing the rest from reference TRBV5-6 and TRBJ2-7, the complete variable domain is DAGVTQSPTHLIKTRGQQVTLRCSPKSGHDTVSWYQQALGQGPQFIFQYYEEEERQRGNFPDRFSGHQFPNYSSELNVNALLLGDSALYLCASSLAQGWEQYFGPGTRLTVT.